The T cell receptor beta chain under discussion was sequenced for a study of tumor and adjacent non-tumor tissue in lung cancer. This clonotype came up a few times. Three rounds of nested PCR, following a modified ARM-PCR protocol, produced the TCRbeta library. Using its own MiXCR run on the multiplex PCR reads, TCRdb lists one record per CDR3 protein. The sample holds roughly 140,000 distinct CDR3 sequences, around 65% seen once. The template was RNA from unsorted bulk tissue. The clonotype comes from a man aged 60 to 69 with small cell lung cancer. Sequencing input: lung tumor tissue.

This chain's CDR3 is CSVAGAWTSEQFF. The CDR3 nucleotides read TGCAGCGTTGCAGGGGCCTGGACTAGCGAGCAGTTCTTC. V usage is TRBV29-1 and J usage is TRBJ2-1, with 8 bases fitting TRBD2. Trimming took 4 bases from V and 10 from J; bases not matched to a gene: 9. The CDR3 runs to 13 residues. CDR1 is SQVTM and CDR2 is ANQGSEA in the germline V gene.